The 5 T cell receptor beta chains in this list originate from one sample, sequenced in a study of shared clonotypes between healthy human individuals. Only in-frame clones appear in the TCRdb table, and some are missing; sequencing was by immunoSEQ multiplex PCR. The sample shows around 2,000,000 clones, about 92% of them seen only once. The naive CD8 population came from CD45RO-negative cells selected for CCR7, without terminally differentiated effector memory CD45RA+ cells. The source material was naive CD8+ T cells from PBMCs. The receptors were gathered from a man younger than 35 in good health. Some clones in this sample may be carry-over from other donors' samples.

V is TRBV6-5 and J is TRBJ2-7; 7 bases are a match to TRBD1. V trimming: 0 bases; J trimming: 2 bases; junction bases outside the gene matches: 7. From germline, CDR1 is MNHEY and CDR2 SVGAGI. The CDR3 spans 16 residues. The CDR3 coding sequence is TGTGCCAGCAGTTACTCGACGGGACAGATCACCTACGAGCAGTACTTC. This gives the protein CASSYSTGQITYEQYF.

The chain carries TRBV7-9 and TRBJ1-1, with TRBD1 matching 7 bases. Germline V gene sequence: CDR1 SEHNR, CDR2 FQNEAQ (reference sequence). V trimming: 10 bases; J trimming: 6 bases; junction bases outside the gene matches: 8. The CDR3 length is 12 residues. CDR3 protein: CATGDSIAEAFF. Written as DNA, the CDR3 is TGTGCCACAGGGGACAGTATCGCTGAAGCTTTCTTT. Full variable domain (rest looked up from reference TRBV7-9 and TRBJ1-1): DTGVSQNPRHKITKRGQNVTFRCDPISEHNRLYWYRQTLGQGPEFLTYFQNEAQLEKSRLLSDRFSAERPKGSFSTLEIQRTEQGDSAMYLCATGDSIAEAFFGQGTRLTVV.

The CDR3 loop is CASSSPGAGYYEQYF. The CDR3 nucleotides read TGTGCCAGCAGTTCACCCGGTGCTGGTTACTACGAGCAGTACTTC. V and J are TRBV27 and TRBJ2-7; D is unclear. Trimming stripped 4 bases from V and 3 bases from J, with 16 bases between. Germline loops: CDR1 MNHEY, CDR2 SMNVEV (reference sequence). CDR3 length equals 15 residues.

V usage is TRBV29-1 and J usage is TRBJ2-5; 7 nucleotides agree with TRBD2. The CDR3 runs to 14 residues. The germline CDR1 and CDR2 sequences are SQVTM and ANQGSEA. Losses at the gene ends were 4 bases for V and 7 bases for J; bases not matched to a gene: 12. CDR3 sequence reads: CSVAGGSPLWTQYF. The DNA of the CDR3 is TGCAGCGTTGCGGGCGGGAGTCCCTTGTGGACCCAGTACTTC.

This clone appeared a few times. Other DNA sequences in the same sample also yield this CDR3. This chain uses TRBV6-5 with TRBJ1-1; unclear D gene. The CDR3 contains 11 residues. CDR1 is MNHEY and CDR2 is SVGAGI in the germline V gene. Trimming shortened V by 0 bases and J by 5 bases, and 1 base separated the two germline ends. CDR3 sequence: CASSYSTEAFF. CDR3 sequence (DNA): TGTGCCAGCAGTTACTCGACTGAAGCTTTCTTT.